This passage covers 9 T cell receptor beta chains from one sample sequenced in a study of blood T cell repertoires in COVID-19. Repertoires were generated with immunoSEQ multiplex PCR, while TCRdb's copy carries only in-frame clones and drops some. The sample holds around 250,000 clones, about 88% seen once. Sequencing was done on a sample of peripheral blood. These receptors were taken from a woman in her 40s who had recovered from COVID-19.

The V call is TRBV7-3, the J call TRBJ2-7, with TRBD1 identical over 10 bases. CDR1 is SGHTA, CDR2 FQGTGA, per germline. The ends lost 2 bases at V and 3 bases at J; junction bases unmatched: 4. This CDR3 has 15 amino acids. As DNA, the CDR3 is TGTGCCAGCAGCTTAGGGACAGGGGACAACTACGAGCAGTACTTC. Protein sequence: CASSLGTGDNYEQYF.

This rearrangement joins TRBV7-6 to TRBJ2-2; the match to TRBD1 covers 9 bases. The germline V gene has CDR1 SGHVS and CDR2 FNYEAQ. The CDR3 totals 18 residues. The junction had 12 bases not matched to a gene; V was cut back by 2 bases and J by 5 bases. CDR3 sequence (DNA): TGTGCCAGCAGCTTATCCCCTCCGCCGGACAGGGGAACCGGGGAGCTGTTTTTT. Translating it yields CASSLSPPPDRGTGELFF.

This clone was counted a few times. V and J are TRBV6-4 and TRBJ1-5; D gene ambiguous. Germline lookup yields CDR1 MRHNA and CDR2 SNTAGT. Trimming pared 8 bases from V and 7 bases from J, leaving 9 bases between. This CDR3 region has 11 residues. This chain's CDR3 is CASPPAQPQHF. DNA for the CDR3: TGTGCCAGCCCCCCTGCGCAGCCCCAGCATTTT.

DNA for the CDR3: TGTGCCAGTAGTTCGACAGGGTATGGCTACACCTTC. This sequence encodes CASSSTGYGYTF. V is TRBV19 and J is TRBJ1-2; TRBD1 matches at 7 bases. V lost 5 bases to trimming and J lost 5 bases; unmatched junction nucleotides: 2. Looked up from germline, CDR1 is LNHDA and CDR2 is SQIVND (reference sequence). This CDR3 spans 12 amino acids.

The chain is built from TRBV5-1 and TRBJ1-1; D is ambiguous. Deletions cut 0 bases from V and 1 base from J, with 10 bases between. The CDR3 sequence is 15 residues long. The germline V gene encodes CDR1 SGHRS and CDR2 YFSETQ. The CDR3, as DNA: TGCGCCAGCAGCTTGGATTCGGCAGGGAACACTGAAGCTTTCTTT. It specifies CASSLDSAGNTEAFF. Complete variable domain (other parts from reference TRBV5-1 and TRBJ1-1): KAGVTQTPRYLIKTRGQQVTLSCSPISGHRSVSWYQQTPGQGLQFLFEYFSETQRNKGNFPGRFSGRQFSNSRSEMNVSTLELGDSALYLCASSLDSAGNTEAFFGQGTRLTVV.

This chain uses TRBV19 with TRBJ2-6; perhaps TRBD2 as D (6 bases). CDR3 size: 14 residues. CDR1 and CDR2 (germline): LNHDA, SQIVND (reference sequence). The V and J ends lost 10 bases and 3 bases respectively, with 13 bases between them. The CDR3 DNA follows: TGTGCCACCCAGGCCGGGAGTGGGGCCAACGTCCTGACTTTC. Translation gives CATQAGSGANVLTF.

The chain is built from TRBV7-2 and TRBJ2-1; TRBD2 matches at 7 bases. The trim removed 1 base at V and 4 bases at J, leaving 10 bases unmatched. CDR3 length: 17 residues. CDR1 and CDR2 (germline): SGHTA, FQGNSA. The CDR3, as DNA: TGTGCCAGCAGCTTAGACGGGAGGAGTCCGTTGTACAATGAGCAGTTCTTC. Protein product: CASSLDGRSPLYNEQFF.

The rearrangement joins TRBV14 to TRBJ1-1; tentatively, D is TRBD1 (5 bases). Trimming removed 4 bases at V and 5 bases at J, with 11 bases between. The V gene's germline CDR1 is SGHDN and CDR2 FVKESK. The CDR3 consists of 13 residues. The CDR3 DNA sequence: TGTGCCAGCAGCCTCGGGGGGTCGACTGAAGCTTTCTTT. The encoded protein is CASSLGGSTEAFF. The entire variable domain, with the rest obtained from reference TRBV14 and TRBJ1-1, is as follows: EAGVTQFPSHSVIEKGQTVTLRCDPISGHDNLYWYRRVMGKEIKFLLHFVKESKQDESGMPNNRFLAERTGGTYSTLKVQPAELEDSGVYFCASSLGGSTEAFFGQGTRLTVV.

The V and J genes are TRBV28 and TRBJ2-5, with 8 bases fitting TRBD2. The ends lost 6 bases at V and 7 bases at J; junction bases unmatched: 13. This CDR3 has 15 residues. Germline CDR1 reads MDHEN; CDR2 reads SYDVKM. CDR3 in amino acids: CASSPAGLAEPTQYF. The CDR3 DNA reads TGTGCCAGCAGCCCCGCCGGACTAGCAGAGCCGACCCAGTACTTC.